A selection of T cell receptor beta chains follows, all from one sample in a study of T-cell memory formation after mild COVID-19. TCRdb re-called the 5' RACE reads through MiXCR, storing one row per CDR3 protein. This sample has roughly 450,000 distinct CDR3 sequences; approximately 18% occur once, and the top ten carry around a fifth. Sample: PBMCs or a T cell subset sorted from them (not recorded which). These TCRs come from a man in his late teens or twenties who had mild COVID-19 (a few samples of this study predate the infection). Cell type and time point are not known. The CDR3 runs from the conserved cysteine through the conserved F or W. D genes are given only for firm matches. Size values are once, few and many counts, or a class for expanded clones, and some rows have none.

clone_size: few
v_call: TRBV11-3
j_call: TRBJ2-1
d_call: TRBD2
cdr3_nt: TGTGCCAGCAGCTTAGATCGGGGGGGTCCCTACAATGAGCAGTTCTTC
cdr3_aa: CASSLDRGGPYNEQFF

clone_size: .
v_call: TRBV5-1
j_call: TRBJ2-3
d_call: TRBD2
cdr3_nt: TGCGCCAGCAGGTCGGCGGGGGGGCCGGGTACGCAGTATTTT
cdr3_aa: CASRSAGGPGTQYF

clone_size: .
v_call: TRBV7-6
j_call: TRBJ2-2
d_call: .
cdr3_nt: TGTGCCAGCAGCTTCGAGGGAACCGGGGAGCTGTATTTT
cdr3_aa: CASSFEGTGELYF

clone_size: .
v_call: TRBV6-5
j_call: TRBJ1-6
d_call: TRBD1
cdr3_nt: TGTGCCAGCAGCCTAGGACAGGGGGCATGGAATTCACCCCTCCACTTT
cdr3_aa: CASSLGQGAWNSPLHF

clone_size: .
v_call: TRBV6-5
j_call: TRBJ2-1
d_call: .
cdr3_nt: TGTGCCAGCAGTTACTCTATTGATGAGCAGTTCTTC
cdr3_aa: CASSYSIDEQFF

clone_size: many
v_call: TRBV7-4
j_call: TRBJ1-2
d_call: .
cdr3_nt: TGTGCCAGCATCTTAGGCGGCTACTCCCCCGACTACACCTTC
cdr3_aa: CASILGGYSPDYTF

clone_size: few
v_call: TRBV3-2
j_call: TRBJ2-3
d_call: .
cdr3_nt: TGTGCCACACTAGCGGGGATTAGCACAGATACGCAGTATTTT
cdr3_aa: CATLAGISTDTQYF

clone_size: few
v_call: TRBV25-1
j_call: TRBJ1-2
d_call: .
cdr3_nt: TGTGCCAGCAGTGAGATCCTGGAGGATGGCTACACCTTC
cdr3_aa: CASSEILEDGYTF

clone_size: few
v_call: TRBV24-1
j_call: TRBJ2-1
d_call: TRBD1
cdr3_nt: TGTGCCACCAGTGATCCAGGACAGGGAGGAACCTACAATGAGCAGTTCTTC
cdr3_aa: CATSDPGQGGTYNEQFF

clone_size: .
v_call: TRBV18
j_call: TRBJ2-1
d_call: TRBD1
cdr3_nt: TGTGCCAGCTCACCAGTCACAGGGGCGGTCAATGAGCAGTTCTTC
cdr3_aa: CASSPVTGAVNEQFF

clone_size: .
v_call: TRBV6-6
j_call: TRBJ2-5
d_call: TRBD2
cdr3_nt: TGTGCCAGCAGTTACCCAGCGGGGGGAAAAGAGACCCAGTACTTC
cdr3_aa: CASSYPAGGKETQYF

clone_size: few
v_call: TRBV4-3
j_call: TRBJ2-4
d_call: .
cdr3_nt: TGCGCCAGCAGCCAAGGACTTGACAAAAACATTCAGTACTTC
cdr3_aa: CASSQGLDKNIQYF

clone_size: few
v_call: TRBV14
j_call: TRBJ1-2
d_call: TRBD1
cdr3_nt: TGTGCCAGCAGCCACACAGGGGGCCTCCCTGGCTACACCTTC
cdr3_aa: CASSHTGGLPGYTF

clone_size: few
v_call: TRBV24-1
j_call: TRBJ2-1
d_call: TRBD2
cdr3_nt: TGTGCCACCAGTCTAGCGGGGGGGCCGAATGAGCAGTTCTTC
cdr3_aa: CATSLAGGPNEQFF

clone_size: .
v_call: TRBV9
j_call: TRBJ2-3
d_call: .
cdr3_nt: TGTGCCAGCAGCGTAGCAGGCCTAGCGTATACGGATACGCAGTATTTT
cdr3_aa: CASSVAGLAYTDTQYF

clone_size: few
v_call: TRBV7-9
j_call: TRBJ2-7
d_call: .
cdr3_nt: TGTGCCAGCAGCCAAAGTGAGGGCTACGAGCAGTACTTC
cdr3_aa: CASSQSEGYEQYF